This TCR beta chain was found in a study of OX40 agonist ivuxolimab in advanced cancers. General observations from the study: There were also nonresponders showing low normalized T-cell clonal expansion.

Data came from immunoSEQ multiplex PCR; TCRdb stores just in-frame clones and leaves some out. The sample shows around 15,000 clones, roughly four fifths of them seen only once. Details on this clone: Antigen unknown.

Germline V lookup: CDR1 SGHTA, CDR2 FQGTGA. V was clipped by 3 bases and J by 9 bases, with 6 bases between them. This CDR3 is 11 amino acids long. Material: CD4+ or CD8+ T cells sorted from blood, obtained in a trial of the OX40 agonist ivuxolimab. This sequence joins TRBV7-3 and TRBJ2-1; perhaps TRBD2 as D (5 bases). This receptor was taken from an adult with an advanced solid tumor such as melanoma, head and neck, liver or kidney cancer. CDR3: CASSFEGEQFF. CDR3 nucleotides: TGTGCCAGCAGCTTTGAGGGTGAGCAGTTCTTC.